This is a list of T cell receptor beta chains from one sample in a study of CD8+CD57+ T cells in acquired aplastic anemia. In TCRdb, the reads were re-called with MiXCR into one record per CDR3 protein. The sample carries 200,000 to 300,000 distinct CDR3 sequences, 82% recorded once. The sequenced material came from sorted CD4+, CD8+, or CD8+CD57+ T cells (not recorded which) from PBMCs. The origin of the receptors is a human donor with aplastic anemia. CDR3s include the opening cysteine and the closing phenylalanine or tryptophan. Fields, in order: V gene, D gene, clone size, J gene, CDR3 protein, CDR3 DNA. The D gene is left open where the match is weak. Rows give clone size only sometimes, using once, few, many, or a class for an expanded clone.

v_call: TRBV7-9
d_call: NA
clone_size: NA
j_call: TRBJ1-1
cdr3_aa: CASSAEVKTKSEAFF
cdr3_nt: TGTGCCAGCAGCGCAGAAGTGAAGACCAAGTCTGAAGCTTTCTTT

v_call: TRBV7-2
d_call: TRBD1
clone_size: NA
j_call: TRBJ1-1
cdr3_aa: CASSNGQGGQETQFF
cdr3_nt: TGTGCCAGCAGCAATGGACAGGGGGGTCAAGAGACCCAGTTCTTT

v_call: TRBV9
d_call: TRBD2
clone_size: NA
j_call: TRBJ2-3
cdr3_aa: CASSFAGAHGTQYF
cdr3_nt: TGTGCCAGCAGCTTTGCGGGAGCTCACGGAACGCAGTATTTT

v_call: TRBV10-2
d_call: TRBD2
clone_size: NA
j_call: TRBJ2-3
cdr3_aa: CASSGLAAGYDTQYF
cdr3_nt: TGCGCCAGCAGCGGCCTAGCGGCGGGCTACGATACGCAGTATTTT

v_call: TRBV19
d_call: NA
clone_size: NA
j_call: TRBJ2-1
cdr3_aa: CASSVYRDSYTQQFF
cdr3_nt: TGTGCCAGCAGCGTATACCGGGACTCCTACACTCAGCAGTTCTTC

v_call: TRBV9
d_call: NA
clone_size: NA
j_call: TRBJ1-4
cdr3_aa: CASSEGSGAQYFEKLFF
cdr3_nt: NA

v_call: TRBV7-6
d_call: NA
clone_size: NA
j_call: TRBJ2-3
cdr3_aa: CASSFGGGTEALFF
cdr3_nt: NA

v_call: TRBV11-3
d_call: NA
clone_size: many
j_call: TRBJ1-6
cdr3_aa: CASSLDLTAYNSPLHF
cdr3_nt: TGTGCCAGCAGCTTAGATCTGACAGCCTATAATTCACCCCTCCACTTT

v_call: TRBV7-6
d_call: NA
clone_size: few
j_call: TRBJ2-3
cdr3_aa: CASSLARGRDTQYF
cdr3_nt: TGTGCCAGCAGCTTGGCGAGAGGTCGGGATACGCAGTATTTT

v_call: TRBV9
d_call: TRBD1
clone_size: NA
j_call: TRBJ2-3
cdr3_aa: CASSPGTGGYGYNF
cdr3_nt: TGTGCCAGCAGCCCGGGGACAGGGGGCTATGGCTACAATTTT

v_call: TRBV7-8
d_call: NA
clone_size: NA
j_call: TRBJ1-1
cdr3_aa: CASSLAGRGNTQYFF
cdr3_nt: TGTGCCAGCAGCTTAGCGGGAAGAGGCAATACGCAGTATTTCTTT

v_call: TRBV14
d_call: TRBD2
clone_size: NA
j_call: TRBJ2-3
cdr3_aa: CASSPPPEWASGRTPDTQYF
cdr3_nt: TGTGCCAGCAGCCCCCCCCCGGAATGGGCTAGCGGGAGGACCCCAGATACGCAGTATTTT

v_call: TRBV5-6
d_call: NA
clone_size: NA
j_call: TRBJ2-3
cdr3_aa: CASSSPPGPDTQYF
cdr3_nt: TGTGCCAGCAGCTCACCCCCAGGTCCCGATACGCAGTATTTT

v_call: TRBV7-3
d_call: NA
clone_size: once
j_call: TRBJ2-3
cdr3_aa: CASGSEGTDTKPF
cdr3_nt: TGTGCCAGCGGGTCCGAGGGCACAGATACGAAGCCCTTT

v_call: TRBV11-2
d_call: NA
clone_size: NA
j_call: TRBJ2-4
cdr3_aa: CASGLVPKVQYF
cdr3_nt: TGTGCCAGCGGCTTAGTTCCGAAGGTTCAGTACTTC

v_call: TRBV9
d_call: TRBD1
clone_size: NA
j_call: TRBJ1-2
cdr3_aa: CASSDRDSQLYGYTF
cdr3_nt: TGTGCCAGCAGCGACCGGGACAGCCAACTCTATGGCTACACCTTC

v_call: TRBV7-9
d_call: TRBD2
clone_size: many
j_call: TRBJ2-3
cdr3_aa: CASSFQRSGGSDYF
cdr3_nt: TGTGCCAGCAGCTTTCAAAGAAGCGGGGGGAGCGATTATTTT

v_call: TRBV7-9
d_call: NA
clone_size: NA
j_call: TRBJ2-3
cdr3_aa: CASSLERSRGTHYF
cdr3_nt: TGTGCCAGCAGCTTAGAAAGAAGCCGGGGGACCCATTATTTT

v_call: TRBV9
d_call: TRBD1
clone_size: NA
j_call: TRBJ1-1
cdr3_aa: CASSEWWIDNTGVF
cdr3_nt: TGTGCCAGCAGCGAGTGGTGGATAGATAATACAGGGGTCTTT

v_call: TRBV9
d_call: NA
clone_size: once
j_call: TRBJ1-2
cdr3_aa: CASGRGLAGRYSF
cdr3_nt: TGTGCCAGCGGACGAGGCCTTGCAGGTCGCTACTCCTTC

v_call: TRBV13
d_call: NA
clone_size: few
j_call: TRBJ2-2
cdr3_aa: CASSPVPGELFF
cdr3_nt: TGTGCCAGCAGTCCAGTACCCGGGGAGCTGTTTTTT

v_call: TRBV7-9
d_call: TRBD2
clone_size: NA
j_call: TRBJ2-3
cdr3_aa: CASSFQRSGVNSTDTQYF
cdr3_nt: TGTGCCAGCAGCTTTCAAAGAAGCGGGGTGAACAGCACAGATACGCAGTATTTT

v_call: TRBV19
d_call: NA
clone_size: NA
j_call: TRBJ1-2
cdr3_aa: CASRGGIIRGYTF
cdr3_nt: TGTGCCAGTAGAGGGGGGATTATTAGAGGCTACACCTTC

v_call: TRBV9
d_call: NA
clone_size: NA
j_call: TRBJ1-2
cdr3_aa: CASSLAGQNTGYTF
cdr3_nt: TGTGCCAGCAGCTTAGCTGGACAGAACACTGGCTACACCTTC

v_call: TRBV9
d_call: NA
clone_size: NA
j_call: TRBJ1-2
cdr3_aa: CASGSRGNVLYFGYTF
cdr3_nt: TGTGCCAGCGGCTCACGGGGGAACGTTCTGTACTTCGGCTACACCTTC

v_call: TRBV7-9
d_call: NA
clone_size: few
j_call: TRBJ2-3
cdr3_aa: CASGDGGTDREYF
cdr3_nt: TGTGCCAGCGGGGACGGGGGTACAGATAGGGAGTATTTT

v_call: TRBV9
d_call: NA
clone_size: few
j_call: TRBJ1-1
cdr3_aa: CASSLWTSGSNEPFF
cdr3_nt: TGTGCCAGCAGCCTCTGGACTAGCGGGAGCAATGAGCCTTTCTTT